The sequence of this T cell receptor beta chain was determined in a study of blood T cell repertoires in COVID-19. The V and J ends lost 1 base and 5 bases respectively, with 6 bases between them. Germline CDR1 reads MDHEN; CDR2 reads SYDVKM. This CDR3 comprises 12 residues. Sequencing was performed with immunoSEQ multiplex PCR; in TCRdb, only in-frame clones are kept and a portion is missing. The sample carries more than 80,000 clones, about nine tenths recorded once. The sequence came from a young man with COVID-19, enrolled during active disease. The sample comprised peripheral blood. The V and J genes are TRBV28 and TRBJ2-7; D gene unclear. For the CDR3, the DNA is TGTGCCAGCAGTTTATACCGGGACGAGCAGTACTTC. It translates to CASSLYRDEQYF.